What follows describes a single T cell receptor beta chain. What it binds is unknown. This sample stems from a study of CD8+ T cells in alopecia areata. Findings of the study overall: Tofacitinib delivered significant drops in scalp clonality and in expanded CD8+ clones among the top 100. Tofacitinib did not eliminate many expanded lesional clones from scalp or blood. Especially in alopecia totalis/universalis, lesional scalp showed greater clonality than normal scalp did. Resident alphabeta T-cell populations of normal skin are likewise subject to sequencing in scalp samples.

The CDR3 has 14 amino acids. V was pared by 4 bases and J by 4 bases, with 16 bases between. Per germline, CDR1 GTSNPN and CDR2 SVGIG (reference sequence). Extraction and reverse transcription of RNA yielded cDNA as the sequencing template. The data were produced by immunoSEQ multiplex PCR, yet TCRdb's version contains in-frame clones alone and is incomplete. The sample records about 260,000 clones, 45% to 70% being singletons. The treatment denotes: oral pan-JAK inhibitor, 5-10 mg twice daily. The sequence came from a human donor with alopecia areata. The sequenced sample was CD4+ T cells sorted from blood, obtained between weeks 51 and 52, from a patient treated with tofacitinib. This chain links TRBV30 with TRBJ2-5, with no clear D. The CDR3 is CAWKGSTPLETQYF. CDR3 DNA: TGTGCCTGGAAAGGCTCCACCCCCCTAGAGACCCAGTACTTC.